This T cell receptor beta chain originates from a study of identical twins. Regarding the study as a whole: Models predicted less out-of-frame TCR alpha sharing in monozygotic twins than was found.

CDR1 is SNHLY, CDR2 FYNNEI, per germline. V was clipped by 4 bases and J by 2 bases, with 12 bases between them. The CDR3 sequence is 14 residues long. This clonotype occurred once. Antigen specificity is unknown. Each cDNA held unique molecular identifiers, and template switching gave it a universal primer site. A single record per CDR3 protein comes from TCRdb applying MiXCR to the 5' RACE reads. The sample lists approximately 1.8 million distinct CDR3 sequences; about 31% were seen once. The chain joins TRBV2 to TRBJ2-7; no reliable D call. The sample consisted of cord blood. This TCR was sampled from a newborn girl in good health. The CDR3 sequence is CASSVDPRTYEQYF. The CDR3 DNA reads TGTGCCAGCAGTGTGGACCCCAGAACCTACGAGCAGTACTTC.